This T cell receptor beta chain was captured in a study of shared clonotypes between healthy human individuals. Ten immunoSEQ deep assay plates held the unsorted PBMC DNA. Measured with immunoSEQ multiplex PCR; TCRdb has only the in-frame clones, and not every one. The sample holds about 470,000 clones, roughly 80% seen once. This CDR3 comprises 13 residues. Trimming took 0 bases from V and 3 from J, leaving 5 bases between them. Looked up from germline, CDR1 is KGHSH and CDR2 is LQKENI. This receptor was identified in a woman aged 40 to 50 in good health. Some clones in this sample may be carry-over from other donors' samples. Sequenced material: PBMCs. The V and J genes are TRBV18 and TRBJ2-5; D not resolved. CDR3 amino acids: CASSPPWEETQYF. DNA for the CDR3: TGTGCCAGCTCACCACCGTGGGAAGAGACCCAGTACTTC.